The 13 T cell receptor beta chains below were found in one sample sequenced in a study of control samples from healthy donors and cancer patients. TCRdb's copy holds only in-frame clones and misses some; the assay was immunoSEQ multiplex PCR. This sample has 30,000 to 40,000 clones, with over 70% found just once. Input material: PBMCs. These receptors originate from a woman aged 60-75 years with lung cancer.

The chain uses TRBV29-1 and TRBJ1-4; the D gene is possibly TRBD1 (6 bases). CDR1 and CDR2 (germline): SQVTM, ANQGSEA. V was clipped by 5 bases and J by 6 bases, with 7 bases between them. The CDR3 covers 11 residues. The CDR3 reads CSVHRDEKLFF. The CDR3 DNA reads TGCAGCGTTCACAGGGATGAAAAACTGTTTTTT. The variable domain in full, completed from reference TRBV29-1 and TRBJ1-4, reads SAVISQKPSRDICQRGTSLTIQCQVDSQVTMMFWYRQQPGQSLTLIATANQGSEATYESGFVIDKFPISRPNLTFSTLTVSNMSPEDSSIYLCSVHRDEKLFFGSGTQLSVL.

CDR3: CAWRGEAGVTGELFF. In nucleotides, the CDR3 is TGTGCCTGGAGGGGGGAAGCGGGAGTGACCGGGGAGCTGTTTTTT. The chain recombines TRBV30 with TRBJ2-2; 8 nucleotides agree with TRBD2. Germline CDR1 reads GTSNPN; CDR2 reads SVGIG (reference sequence). After removal of 3 bases from V and 5 bases from J, the junction contained 8 bases not matched to a gene. The CDR3 spans 15 residues. Combining the CDR3 with reference TRBV30 and TRBJ2-2 gives the whole variable domain SQTIHQWPATLVQPVGSPLSLECTVEGTSNPNLYWYRQAAGRGLQLLFYSVGIGQISSEVPQNLSASRPQDRQFILSSKKLLLSDSGFYLCAWRGEAGVTGELFFGEGSRLTVL.

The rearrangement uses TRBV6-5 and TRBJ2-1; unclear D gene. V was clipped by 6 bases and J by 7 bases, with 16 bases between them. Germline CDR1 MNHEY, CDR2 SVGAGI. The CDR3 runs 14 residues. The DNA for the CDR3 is TGTGCCAGCAGGCCGCAGCTATTGGGAAATGAGCAGTTCTTC. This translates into CASRPQLLGNEQFF.

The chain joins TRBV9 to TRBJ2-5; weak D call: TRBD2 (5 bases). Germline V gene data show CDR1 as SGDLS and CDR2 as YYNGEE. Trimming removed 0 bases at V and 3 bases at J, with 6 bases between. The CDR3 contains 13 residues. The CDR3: CASSVEAEETQYF. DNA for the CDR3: TGTGCCAGCAGCGTAGAAGCGGAAGAGACCCAGTACTTC.

This CDR3 is CASSFGPANEQFF. Written as DNA, the CDR3 is TGTGCCAGCAGTTTTGGTCCAGCAAATGAGCAGTTCTTC. The J gene is TRBJ2-1, the V gene TRBV12-3 or TRBV12-4; D is ambiguous. The CDR3 spans 13 residues. V was cut by 3 bases and J by 7 bases, with 10 bases left in between.

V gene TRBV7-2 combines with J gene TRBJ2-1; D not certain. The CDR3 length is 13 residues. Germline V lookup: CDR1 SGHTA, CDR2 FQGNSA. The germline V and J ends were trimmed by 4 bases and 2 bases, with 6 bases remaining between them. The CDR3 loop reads CASSSQAYNEQFF. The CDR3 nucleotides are TGTGCCAGCAGCTCCCAGGCCTACAATGAGCAGTTCTTC.

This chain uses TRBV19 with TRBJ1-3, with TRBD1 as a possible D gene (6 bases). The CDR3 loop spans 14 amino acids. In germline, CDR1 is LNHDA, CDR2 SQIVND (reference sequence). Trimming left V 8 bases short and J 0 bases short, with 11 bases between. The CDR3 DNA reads TGTGCCAGTCGGACAGTGAGCTCTGGAAACACCATATATTTT. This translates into CASRTVSSGNTIYF.

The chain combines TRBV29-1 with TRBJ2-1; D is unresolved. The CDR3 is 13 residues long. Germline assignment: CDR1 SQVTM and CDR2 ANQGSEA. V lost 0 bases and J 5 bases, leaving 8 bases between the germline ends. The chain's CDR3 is CSVEEWSDNEQFF. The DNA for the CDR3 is TGCAGCGTTGAAGAGTGGAGCGACAATGAGCAGTTCTTC.

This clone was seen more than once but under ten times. CDR3 DNA sequence: TGTGCTAGTGGTTTGATACGACTAGCGGGGAGGTTGGAGACCCAGTACTTC. Its translation: CASGLIRLAGRLETQYF. V gene TRBV12-5 combines with J gene TRBJ2-5, with 11 bases identical to TRBD2. The CDR3 loop spans 17 amino acids. Germline V gives CDR1 LGHNT, CDR2 FRNRAP. V trimming: 2 bases; J trimming: 5 bases; junction bases outside the gene matches: 10.

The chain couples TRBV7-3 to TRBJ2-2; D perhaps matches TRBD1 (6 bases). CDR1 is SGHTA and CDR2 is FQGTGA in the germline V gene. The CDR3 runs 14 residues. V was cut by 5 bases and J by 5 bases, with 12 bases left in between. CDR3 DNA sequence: TGTGCCAGCAGCCTCTCACAGGGAACCGGGGAGCTGTTTTTT. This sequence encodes CASSLSQGTGELFF.

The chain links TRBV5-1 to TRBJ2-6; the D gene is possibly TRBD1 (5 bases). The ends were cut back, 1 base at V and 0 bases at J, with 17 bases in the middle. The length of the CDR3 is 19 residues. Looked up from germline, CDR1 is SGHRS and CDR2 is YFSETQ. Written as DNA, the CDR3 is TGCGCCAGCAGCTTGATCGCAACCACAGGAGCCTCTGGGGCCAACGTCCTGACTTTC. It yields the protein CASSLIATTGASGANVLTF.

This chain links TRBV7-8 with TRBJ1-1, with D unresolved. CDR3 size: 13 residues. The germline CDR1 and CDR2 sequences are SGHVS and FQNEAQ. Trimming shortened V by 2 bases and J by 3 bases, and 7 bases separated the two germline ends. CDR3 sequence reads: CASSLSIDTEAFF. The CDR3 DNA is TGTGCCAGCAGCTTAAGTATAGACACTGAAGCTTTCTTT.

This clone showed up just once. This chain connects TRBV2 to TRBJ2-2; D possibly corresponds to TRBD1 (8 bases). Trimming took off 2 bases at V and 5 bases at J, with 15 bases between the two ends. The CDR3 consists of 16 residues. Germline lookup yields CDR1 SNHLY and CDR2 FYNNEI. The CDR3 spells CASSELGQGGTGELFF. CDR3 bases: TGTGCCAGCAGTGAATTAGGACAGGGAGGGACCGGGGAGCTGTTTTTT.